This TCR beta chain was identified during a study of cytomegalovirus exposure and HLA in healthy donors. The CDR3 contains 18 residues. J lost 6 bases, V lost 5 bases, and 12 bases had no gene match. Germline CDR1 SGHTA, CDR2 FQGNSA. PCR used 60 Vbeta primers and 13 Jbeta primers. Sequenced by immunoSEQ multiplex PCR; TCRdb stores in-frame clones only, minus some. The table shows roughly 62,000 clones, with 77% occurring only once. In the case of this clone: The antigen is undetermined.

Findings and limits, study-wide: Within a later analysis, the majority of CMV-associated TCR beta chains appeared HLA-restricted.

V gene TRBV7-2 combines with J gene TRBJ2-2; 13 positions match TRBD2. The sequence was obtained from a woman in her thirties or forties in good health and CMV-seropositive. Source material: PBMCs. The CDR3 region has the DNA TGTGCCAGCAGCCTTAGACTAGCGGGGGGCACGGGAGCCGGGGAGCTGTTTTTT. As protein: CASSLRLAGGTGAGELFF.